This record concerns one T cell receptor (beta chain) sequence. These data originate in a study of T cell responses to AZD1222 COVID-19 vaccine. The repertoire was sequenced with immunoSEQ multiplex PCR; TCRdb's copy has only in-frame clones and lacks some. In total, the table holds over 120,000 clones. Trimming left V 2 bases short and J 6 bases short, with 14 bases between. This CDR3 comprises 14 residues. Germline V gives CDR1 SGHTA, CDR2 FQGNSA. Source material: peripheral blood. The source of this sequence is an adult in good health. The V call is TRBV7-2, the J call TRBJ2-7; the D gene is possibly TRBD1 (6 bases). CDR3: CASSLPGQWREQYF. CDR3 DNA: TGTGCCAGCAGCTTACCCGGACAGTGGCGCGAGCAGTACTTC.